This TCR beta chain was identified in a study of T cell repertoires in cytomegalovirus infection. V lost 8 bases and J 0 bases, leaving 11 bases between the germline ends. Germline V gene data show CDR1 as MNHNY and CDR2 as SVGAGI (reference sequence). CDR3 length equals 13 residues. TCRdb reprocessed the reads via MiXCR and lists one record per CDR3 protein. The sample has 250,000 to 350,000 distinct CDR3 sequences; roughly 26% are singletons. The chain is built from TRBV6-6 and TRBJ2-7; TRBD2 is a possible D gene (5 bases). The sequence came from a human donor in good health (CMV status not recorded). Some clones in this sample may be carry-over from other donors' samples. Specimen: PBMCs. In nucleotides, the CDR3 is TGTGCCAGCTCCAAGGGAGACTCCTACGAGCAGTACTTC. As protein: CASSKGDSYEQYF.